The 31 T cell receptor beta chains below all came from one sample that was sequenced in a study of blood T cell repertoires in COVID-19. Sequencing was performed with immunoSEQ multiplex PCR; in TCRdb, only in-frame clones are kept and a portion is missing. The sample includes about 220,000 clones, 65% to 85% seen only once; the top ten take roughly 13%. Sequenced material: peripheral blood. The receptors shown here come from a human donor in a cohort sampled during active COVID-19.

The CDR3 spells CASSLGEAIQYF. As DNA, the CDR3 is TGTGCCAGCAGCTTGGGAGAGGCCATTCAGTACTTC. This rearrangement joins TRBV5-6 to TRBJ2-4, with unresolved D. V gave up 0 bases and J gave up 9 bases, with 7 bases separating them. The length of the CDR3 is 12 residues. Germline-derived CDR1 and CDR2 are SGHDT and YYEEEE.

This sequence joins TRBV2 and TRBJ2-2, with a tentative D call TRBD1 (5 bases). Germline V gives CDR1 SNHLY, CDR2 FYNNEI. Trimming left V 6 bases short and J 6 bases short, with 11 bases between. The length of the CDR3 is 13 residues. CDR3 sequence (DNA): TGTGCCAGCAGAGGGGATAGGGCCGGGGAGCTGTTTTTT. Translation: CASRGDRAGELFF.

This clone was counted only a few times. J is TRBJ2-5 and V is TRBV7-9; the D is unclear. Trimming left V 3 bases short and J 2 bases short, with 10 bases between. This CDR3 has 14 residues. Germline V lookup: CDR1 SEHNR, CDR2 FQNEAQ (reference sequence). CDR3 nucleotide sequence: TGTGCCAGCAGCTTGTCACGTCTACAAGAGACCCAGTACTTC. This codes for CASSLSRLQETQYF.

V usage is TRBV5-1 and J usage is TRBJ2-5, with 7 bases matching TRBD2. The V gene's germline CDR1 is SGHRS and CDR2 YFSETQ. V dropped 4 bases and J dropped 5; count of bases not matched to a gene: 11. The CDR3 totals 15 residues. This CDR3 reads CASSRIGRTRETQYF. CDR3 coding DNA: TGCGCCAGCAGCCGGATTGGACGGACTAGGGAGACCCAGTACTTC. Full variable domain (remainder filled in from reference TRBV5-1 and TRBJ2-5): KAGVTQTPRYLIKTRGQQVTLSCSPISGHRSVSWYQQTPGQGLQFLFEYFSETQRNKGNFPGRFSGRQFSNSRSEMNVSTLELGDSALYLCASSRIGRTRETQYFGPGTRLLVL.

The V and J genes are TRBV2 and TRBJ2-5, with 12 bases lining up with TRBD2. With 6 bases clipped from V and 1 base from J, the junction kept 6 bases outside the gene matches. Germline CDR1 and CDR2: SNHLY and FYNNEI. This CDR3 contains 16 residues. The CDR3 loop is CASRTGLAGFQETQYF. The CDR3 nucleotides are TGTGCCAGCAGAACGGGACTAGCGGGCTTCCAAGAGACCCAGTACTTC.

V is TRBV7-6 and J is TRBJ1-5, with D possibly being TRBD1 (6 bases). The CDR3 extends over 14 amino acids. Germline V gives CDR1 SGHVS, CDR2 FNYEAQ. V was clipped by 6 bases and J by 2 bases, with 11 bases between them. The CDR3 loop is CASSNRTGNQPQHF. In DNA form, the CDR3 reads TGTGCCAGCAGTAACCGGACAGGCAATCAGCCCCAGCATTTT. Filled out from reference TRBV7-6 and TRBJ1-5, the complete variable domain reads GAGVSQSPRYKVTKRGQDVALRCDPISGHVSLYWYRQALGQGPEFLTYFNYEAQQDKSGLPNDRFSAERPEGSISTLTIQRTEQRDSAMYRCASSNRTGNQPQHFGDGTRLSIL.

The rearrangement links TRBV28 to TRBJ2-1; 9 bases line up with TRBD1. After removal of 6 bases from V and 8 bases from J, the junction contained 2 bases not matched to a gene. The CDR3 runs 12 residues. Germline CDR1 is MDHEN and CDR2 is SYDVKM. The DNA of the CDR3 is TGTGCCAGCAGGAGACAGGGGGATGAGCAGTTCTTC. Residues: CASRRQGDEQFF. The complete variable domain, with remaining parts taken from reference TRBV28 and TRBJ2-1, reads DVKVTQSSRYLVKRTGEKVFLECVQDMDHENMFWYRQDPGLGLRLIYFSYDVKMKEKGDIPEGYSVSREKKERFSLILESASTNQTSMYLCASRRQGDEQFFGPGTRLTVL.

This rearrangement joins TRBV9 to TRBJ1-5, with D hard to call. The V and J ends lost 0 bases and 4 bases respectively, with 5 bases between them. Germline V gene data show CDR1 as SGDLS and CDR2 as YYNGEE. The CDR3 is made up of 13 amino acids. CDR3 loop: CASSVGENQPQHF. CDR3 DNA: TGTGCCAGCAGCGTAGGAGAGAATCAGCCCCAGCATTTT.

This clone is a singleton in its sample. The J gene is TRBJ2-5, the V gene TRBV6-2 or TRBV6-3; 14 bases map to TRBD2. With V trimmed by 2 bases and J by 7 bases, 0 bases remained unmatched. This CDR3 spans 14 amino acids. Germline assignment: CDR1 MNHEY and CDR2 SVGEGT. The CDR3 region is CASSYGTSGRTQYF. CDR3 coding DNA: TGTGCCAGCAGTTACGGGACTAGCGGGAGGACCCAGTACTTC.

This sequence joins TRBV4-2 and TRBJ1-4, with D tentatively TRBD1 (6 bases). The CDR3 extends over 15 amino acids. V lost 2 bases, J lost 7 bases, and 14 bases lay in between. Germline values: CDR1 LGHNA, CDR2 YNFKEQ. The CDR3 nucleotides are TGTGCCAGCAGCCAAAATACAGGGCTCGGTGAAAAACTGTTTTTT. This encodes CASSQNTGLGEKLFF.

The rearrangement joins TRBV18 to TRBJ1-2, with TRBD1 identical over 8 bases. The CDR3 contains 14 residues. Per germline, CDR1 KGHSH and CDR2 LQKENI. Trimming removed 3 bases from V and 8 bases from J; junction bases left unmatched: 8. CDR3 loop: CASSPGTGGEGYTF. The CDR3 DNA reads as TGTGCCAGCTCACCCGGGACAGGTGGCGAGGGCTACACCTTC. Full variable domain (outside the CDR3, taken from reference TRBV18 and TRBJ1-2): NAGVMQNPRHLVRRRGQEARLRCSPMKGHSHVYWYRQLPEEGLKFMVYLQKENIIDESGMPKERFSAEFPKEGPSILRIQQVVRGDSAAYFCASSPGTGGEGYTFGSGTRLTVV.

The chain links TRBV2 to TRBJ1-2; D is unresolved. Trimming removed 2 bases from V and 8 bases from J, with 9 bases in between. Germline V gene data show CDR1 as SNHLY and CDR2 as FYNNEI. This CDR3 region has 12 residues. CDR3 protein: CASSETADGYTF. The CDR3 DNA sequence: TGTGCCAGCAGTGAAACAGCCGACGGCTACACCTTC.

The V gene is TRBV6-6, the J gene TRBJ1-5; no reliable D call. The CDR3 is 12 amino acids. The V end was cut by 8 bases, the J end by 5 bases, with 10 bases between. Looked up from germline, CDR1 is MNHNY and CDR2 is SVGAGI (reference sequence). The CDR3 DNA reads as TGTGCCAGCCGAAAGGGAGATCAGCCCCAGCATTTT. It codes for CASRKGDQPQHF.

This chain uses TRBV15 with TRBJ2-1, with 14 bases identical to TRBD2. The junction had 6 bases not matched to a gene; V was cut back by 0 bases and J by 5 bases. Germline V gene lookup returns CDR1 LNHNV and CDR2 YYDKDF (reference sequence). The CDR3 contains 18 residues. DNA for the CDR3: TGTGCCACCAGCAGAGATGGGGGACTAGCGGGAGCTGACAATGAGCAGTTCTTC. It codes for CATSRDGGLAGADNEQFF.

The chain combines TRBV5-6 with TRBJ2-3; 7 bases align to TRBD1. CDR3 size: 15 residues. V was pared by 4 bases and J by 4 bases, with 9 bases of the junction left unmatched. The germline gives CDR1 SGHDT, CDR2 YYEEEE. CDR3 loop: CASSPEGRGSDTQYF. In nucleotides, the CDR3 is TGTGCCAGCAGCCCCGAGGGCAGGGGGTCAGATACGCAGTATTTT.

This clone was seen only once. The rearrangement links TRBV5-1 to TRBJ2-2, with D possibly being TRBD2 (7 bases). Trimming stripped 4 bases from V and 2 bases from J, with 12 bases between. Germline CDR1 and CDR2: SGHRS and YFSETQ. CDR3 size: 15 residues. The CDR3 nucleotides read TGCGCCAGCAGCAGGGGGGGTATTAACACCGGGGAGCTGTTTTTT. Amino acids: CASSRGGINTGELFF.

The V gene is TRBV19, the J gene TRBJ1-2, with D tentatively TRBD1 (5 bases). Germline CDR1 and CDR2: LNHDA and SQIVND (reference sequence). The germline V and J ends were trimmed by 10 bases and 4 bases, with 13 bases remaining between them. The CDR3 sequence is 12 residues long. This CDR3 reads CATSGGFYGYTF. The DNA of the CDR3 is TGTGCCACCTCCGGGGGGTTCTATGGCTACACCTTC.

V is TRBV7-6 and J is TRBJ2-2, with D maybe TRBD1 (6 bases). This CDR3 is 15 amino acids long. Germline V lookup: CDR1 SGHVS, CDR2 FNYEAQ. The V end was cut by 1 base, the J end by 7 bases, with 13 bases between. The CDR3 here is CASSLEGVSGGELFF. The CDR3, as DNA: TGTGCCAGCAGCTTAGAGGGGGTTTCGGGCGGGGAGCTGTTTTTT.

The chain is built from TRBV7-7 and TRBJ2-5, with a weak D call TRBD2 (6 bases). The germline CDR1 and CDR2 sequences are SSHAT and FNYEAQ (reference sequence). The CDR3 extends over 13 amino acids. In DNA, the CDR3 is TGTACTAGCAGCAAAGGGGAGGAAGAGACCCAGTACTTC. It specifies CTSSKGEEETQYF.

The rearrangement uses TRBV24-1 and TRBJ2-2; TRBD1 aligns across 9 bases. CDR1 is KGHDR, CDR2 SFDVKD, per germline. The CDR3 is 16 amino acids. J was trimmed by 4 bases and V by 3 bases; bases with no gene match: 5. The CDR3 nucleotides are TGTGCCACCAGTGATCTACGGACAGGGGTCACCGGGGAGCTGTTTTTT. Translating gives CATSDLRTGVTGELFF.

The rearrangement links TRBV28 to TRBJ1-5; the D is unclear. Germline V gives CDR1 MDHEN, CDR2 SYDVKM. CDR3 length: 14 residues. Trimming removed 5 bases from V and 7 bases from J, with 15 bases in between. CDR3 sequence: CASSVPGDGQPQHF. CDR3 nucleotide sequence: TGTGCCAGCAGTGTGCCTGGAGACGGGCAGCCCCAGCATTTT. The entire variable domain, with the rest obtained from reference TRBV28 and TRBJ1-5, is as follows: DVKVTQSSRYLVKRTGEKVFLECVQDMDHENMFWYRQDPGLGLRLIYFSYDVKMKEKGDIPEGYSVSREKKERFSLILESASTNQTSMYLCASSVPGDGQPQHFGDGTRLSIL.

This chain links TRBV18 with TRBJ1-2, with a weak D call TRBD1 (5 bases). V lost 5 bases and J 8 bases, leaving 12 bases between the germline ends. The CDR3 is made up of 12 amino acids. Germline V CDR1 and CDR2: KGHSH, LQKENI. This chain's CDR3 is CASSIQDTGYTF. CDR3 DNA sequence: TGTGCCAGCTCAATACAGGATACCGGCTACACCTTC.

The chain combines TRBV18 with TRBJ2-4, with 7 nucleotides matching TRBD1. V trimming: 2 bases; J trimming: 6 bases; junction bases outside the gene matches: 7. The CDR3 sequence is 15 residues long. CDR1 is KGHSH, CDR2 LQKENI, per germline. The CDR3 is CASSPGLAGGNIQYF. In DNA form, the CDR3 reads TGTGCCAGCTCACCAGGTCTGGCAGGGGGAAACATTCAGTACTTC.

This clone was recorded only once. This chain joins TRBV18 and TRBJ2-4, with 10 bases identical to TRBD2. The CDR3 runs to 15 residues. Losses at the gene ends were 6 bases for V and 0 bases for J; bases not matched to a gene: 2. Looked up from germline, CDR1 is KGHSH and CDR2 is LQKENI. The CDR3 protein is CASSGTSAAKNIQYF. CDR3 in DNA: TGTGCCAGCTCCGGGACTAGCGCAGCCAAAAACATTCAGTACTTC.

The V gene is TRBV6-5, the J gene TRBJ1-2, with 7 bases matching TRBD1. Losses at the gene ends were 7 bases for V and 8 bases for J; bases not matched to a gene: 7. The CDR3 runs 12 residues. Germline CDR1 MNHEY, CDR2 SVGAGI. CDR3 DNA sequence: TGTGCCAGCAACAGGGGCAATGAGGGCTACACCTTC. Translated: CASNRGNEGYTF.

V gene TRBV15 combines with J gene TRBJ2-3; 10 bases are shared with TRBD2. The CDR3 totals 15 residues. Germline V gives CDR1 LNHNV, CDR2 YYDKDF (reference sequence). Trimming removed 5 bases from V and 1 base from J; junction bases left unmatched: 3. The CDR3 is CATSGLAGGTDTQYF. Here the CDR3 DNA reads TGTGCCACCAGCGGTCTAGCGGGGGGCACAGATACGCAGTATTTT. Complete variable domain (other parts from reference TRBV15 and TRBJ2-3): DAMVIQNPRYQVTQFGKPVTLSCSQTLNHNVMYWYQQKSSQAPKLLFHYYDKDFNNEADTPDNFQSRRPNTSFCFLDIRSPGLGDTAMYLCATSGLAGGTDTQYFGPGTRLTVL.

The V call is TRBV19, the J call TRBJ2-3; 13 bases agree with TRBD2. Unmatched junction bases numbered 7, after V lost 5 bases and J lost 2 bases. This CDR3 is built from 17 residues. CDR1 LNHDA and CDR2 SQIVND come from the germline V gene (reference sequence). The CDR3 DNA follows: TGTGCCAGTAGTTCCCGACTAGCGGGAGGACCCACAGATACGCAGTATTTT. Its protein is CASSSRLAGGPTDTQYF. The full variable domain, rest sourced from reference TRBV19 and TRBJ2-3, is DGGITQSPKYLFRKEGQNVTLSCEQNLNHDAMYWYRQDPGQGLRLIYYSQIVNDFQKGDIAEGYSVSREKKESFPLTVTSAQKNPTAFYLCASSSRLAGGPTDTQYFGPGTRLTVL.

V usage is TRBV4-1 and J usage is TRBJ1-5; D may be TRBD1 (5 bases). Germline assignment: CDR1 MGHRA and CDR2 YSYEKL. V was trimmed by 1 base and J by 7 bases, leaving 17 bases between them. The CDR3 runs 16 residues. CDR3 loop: CASSQAAGHRVQPQHF. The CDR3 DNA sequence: TGCGCCAGCAGCCAAGCGGCGGGGCACCGTGTACAGCCCCAGCATTTT.

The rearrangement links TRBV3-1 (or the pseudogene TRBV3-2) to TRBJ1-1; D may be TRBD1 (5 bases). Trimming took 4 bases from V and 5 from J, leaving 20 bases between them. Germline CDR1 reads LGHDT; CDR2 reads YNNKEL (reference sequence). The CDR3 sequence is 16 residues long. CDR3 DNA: TGTGCCAGCAGCCGTGGGGGGGGACCCCTAGGGACTGAAGCTTTCTTT. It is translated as CASSRGGGPLGTEAFF.

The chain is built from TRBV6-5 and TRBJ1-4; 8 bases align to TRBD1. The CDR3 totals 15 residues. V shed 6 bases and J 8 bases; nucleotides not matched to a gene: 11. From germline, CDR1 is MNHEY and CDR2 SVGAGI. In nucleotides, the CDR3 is TGTGCCAGCAGCCAGAGGACAGGGTCAAGGGAAAAACTGTTTTTT. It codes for CASSQRTGSREKLFF.

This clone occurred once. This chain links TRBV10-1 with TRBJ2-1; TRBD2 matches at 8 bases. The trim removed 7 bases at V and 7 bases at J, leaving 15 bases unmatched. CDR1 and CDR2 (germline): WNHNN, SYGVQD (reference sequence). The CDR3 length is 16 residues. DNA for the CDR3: TGCGCCAGCATTATTAGGGAGCGGGAGCCGGCTAATGAGCAGTTCTTC. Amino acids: CASIIREREPANEQFF.